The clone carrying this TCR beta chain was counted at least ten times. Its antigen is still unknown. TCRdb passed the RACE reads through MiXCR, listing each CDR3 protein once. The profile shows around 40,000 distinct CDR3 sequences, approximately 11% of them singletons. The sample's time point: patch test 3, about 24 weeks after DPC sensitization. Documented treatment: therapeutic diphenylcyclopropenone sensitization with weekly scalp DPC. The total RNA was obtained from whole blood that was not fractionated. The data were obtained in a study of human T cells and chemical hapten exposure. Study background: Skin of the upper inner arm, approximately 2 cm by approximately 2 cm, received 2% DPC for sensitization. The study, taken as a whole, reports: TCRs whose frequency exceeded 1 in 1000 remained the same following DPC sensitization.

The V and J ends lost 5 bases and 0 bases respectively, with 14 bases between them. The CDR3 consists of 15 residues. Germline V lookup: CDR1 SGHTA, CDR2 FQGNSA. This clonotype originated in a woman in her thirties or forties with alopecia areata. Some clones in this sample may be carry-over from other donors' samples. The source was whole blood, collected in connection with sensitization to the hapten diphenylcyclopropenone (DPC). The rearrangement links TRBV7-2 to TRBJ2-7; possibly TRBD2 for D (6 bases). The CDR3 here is CASSPKTGSSYEQYF. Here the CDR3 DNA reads TGTGCCAGCAGCCCCAAAACCGGGAGCTCCTACGAGCAGTACTTC.